The 13 T cell receptor beta chains presented below share a single source sample, sequenced in a study of cytomegalovirus exposure and HLA in healthy donors. Researchers ran the PCR with 60 Vbeta and 13 Jbeta primers. Sequenced by immunoSEQ multiplex PCR; TCRdb stores in-frame clones only, minus some. The sample gives around 80,000 clones, over 9% of which show up once; about 24% is in the top ten. The sequenced material came from PBMCs. These receptors were taken from a man in his fifties or sixties in good health and CMV-seropositive.

As for this clone: Compared with germline, one end of the junction differs, possibly owing to a read error. This specimen includes other DNA sequences encoding the same CDR3. J is TRBJ2-5 and V is TRBV27; 12 nucleotides line up with TRBD2. The CDR3 extends over 15 amino acids. Germline V CDR1 and CDR2: MNHEY, SMNVEV (reference sequence). The CDR3 region is CASSLLAGGQETQYF. The CDR3 DNA sequence: TGTGCTAGCAGTTTACTAGCGGGAGGCCAAGAGACCCAGTACTTC.

This clone was counted only a few times. The chain has TRBV27 and TRBJ1-5, with 11 bases aligning to TRBD1. This CDR3 has 17 residues. Germline V lookup: CDR1 MNHEY, CDR2 SMNVEV (reference sequence). J was trimmed by 0 bases and V by 8 bases; bases with no gene match: 9. The CDR3 DNA reads as TGTGCCAGCCGATCGGGGACAGGGGGGTATAGCAATCAGCCCCAGCATTTT. This encodes CASRSGTGGYSNQPQHF.

The rearrangement links TRBV5-4 to TRBJ2-2; 9 nucleotides agree with TRBD1. CDR1 is SGHNT, CDR2 YYREEE, per germline (reference sequence). The V segment lost 2 bases and the J segment 3 bases; nucleotides outside the gene matches: 2. The CDR3 runs to 15 residues. This CDR3 is CASSFGTGYTGELFF. Here the CDR3 DNA reads TGTGCCAGCAGCTTCGGGACAGGGTACACCGGGGAGCTGTTTTTT.

The chain is built from TRBV19 and TRBJ1-1; TRBD1 might be the D (6 bases). Trimming shortened V by 0 bases and J by 8 bases, and 13 bases separated the two germline ends. Germline V gene sequence: CDR1 LNHDA, CDR2 SQIVND (reference sequence). The CDR3 spans 14 residues. The CDR3 nucleotides are TGTGCCAGTAGTATAGATAGGAACAGGGCGGAAGCTTTCTTT. This encodes CASSIDRNRAEAFF.

V and J are TRBV7-2 and TRBJ1-1, with 7 bases lining up with TRBD1. The CDR3 runs 15 residues. With 6 bases clipped from V and 11 bases from J, the junction kept 18 bases outside the gene matches. Germline CDR1 SGHTA, CDR2 FQGNSA. In DNA form, the CDR3 reads TGTGCCAGCAGTCGTAGGGGGACAGAGGGAAGTACGGCTTTCTTT. It specifies CASSRRGTEGSTAFF.

This clone was seen a handful of times. The rearrangement uses TRBV5-1 and TRBJ1-2, with TRBD1 as a possible D gene (6 bases). Trimming left V 2 bases short and J 1 base short, with 9 bases between. The CDR3 has 14 residues. The V gene's germline CDR1 is SGHRS and CDR2 YFSETQ. CDR3 sequence (DNA): TGCGCCAGCAGCTTTTTACAGGGTAACTATGGCTACACCTTC. Its translation: CASSFLQGNYGYTF.

The rearrangement links TRBV19 to TRBJ2-5; TRBD2 might be the D (6 bases). The CDR3 sequence is 14 residues long. Germline lookup yields CDR1 LNHDA and CDR2 SQIVND (reference sequence). Trimming pared 5 bases from V and 3 bases from J, leaving 13 bases between. The CDR3 reads CASSAERAKETQYF. CDR3 DNA sequence: TGTGCCAGTAGTGCCGAGCGGGCTAAAGAGACCCAGTACTTC.

The CDR3 DNA reads TGTGCCAGTAGTTTTTTCGGGACAGGGAGGACTGGGGCCAACGTCCTGACTTTC. Translating gives CASSFFGTGRTGANVLTF. The chain combines TRBV19 with TRBJ2-6, with TRBD1 matching 9 bases. J was trimmed by 2 bases and V by 5 bases; bases with no gene match: 10. The CDR3 length is 18 residues. Germline CDR1 and CDR2: LNHDA and SQIVND (reference sequence).

This clone was found a few times. This chain connects TRBV29-1 to TRBJ2-5, with 8 bases aligning to TRBD1. Germline values: CDR1 SQVTM, CDR2 ANQGSEA. With 7 bases clipped from V and 4 bases from J, the junction kept 8 bases outside the gene matches. The CDR3 is made up of 13 amino acids. CDR3 nucleotide sequence: TGCAGCGGCCGACAGGGGCGGGGAGAGACCCAGTACTTC. It yields the protein CSGRQGRGETQYF. The whole variable domain, remainder taken from reference TRBV29-1 and TRBJ2-5, is SAVISQKPSRDICQRGTSLTIQCQVDSQVTMMFWYRQQPGQSLTLIATANQGSEATYESGFVIDKFPISRPNLTFSTLTVSNMSPEDSSIYLCSGRQGRGETQYFGPGTRLLVL.

The chain joins TRBV21-1 to TRBJ2-3; the tabulated D call, TRBD2, remains unverified against the DNA. TRBV21-1 is a pseudogene segment. The CDR3 totals 16 residues. The CDR3 nucleotides are TGTGCCAGCAGCCCAGGACTAGCGGGGGTAGGAGATACGCAGTATTTT. The encoded protein is CASSPGLAGVGDTQYF.

About this clone: One end of the junction varies from germline; a read error may be responsible. The chain has TRBV18 and TRBJ1-2, with D hard to call. The length of the CDR3 is 14 residues. The germline V gene encodes CDR1 KGHSH and CDR2 LQKENI. The CDR3 sequence is CASPPLEGELGYTF. CDR3 coding DNA: TGTGCCAGCCCACCTCTAGAGGGCGAGTTGGGCTACACCTTC.

The CDR3 here is CASSLLPGGGGGVTDTQYF. The CDR3 DNA sequence: TGTGCCAGCAGCCTCCTACCGGGGGGAGGCGGAGGGGTCACAGATACGCAGTATTTT. The gene calls are TRBV7-3 and TRBJ2-3, with 7 bases aligning to TRBD2. Germline CDR1 and CDR2: SGHTA and FQGTGA. With 5 bases clipped from V and 2 bases from J, the junction kept 19 bases outside the gene matches. The CDR3 length is 19 residues. The entire variable domain, with the rest obtained from reference TRBV7-3 and TRBJ2-3, is as follows: GAGVSQTPSNKVTEKGKYVELRCDPISGHTALYWYRQSLGQGPEFLIYFQGTGAADDSGLPNDRFFAVRPEGSVSTLKIQRTERGDSAVYLCASSLLPGGGGGVTDTQYFGPGTRLTVL.

The J gene is TRBJ2-7, the V gene TRBV4-1, with TRBD1 matching over 10 bases. Trimming took 0 bases from V and 5 from J; bases not matched to a gene: 7. The CDR3 totals 16 residues. Germline V gives CDR1 MGHRA, CDR2 YSYEKL. The CDR3 here is CASSQDGTGVSDEQYF. The DNA of the CDR3 is TGCGCCAGCAGCCAAGACGGGACAGGGGTTTCAGACGAGCAGTACTTC.